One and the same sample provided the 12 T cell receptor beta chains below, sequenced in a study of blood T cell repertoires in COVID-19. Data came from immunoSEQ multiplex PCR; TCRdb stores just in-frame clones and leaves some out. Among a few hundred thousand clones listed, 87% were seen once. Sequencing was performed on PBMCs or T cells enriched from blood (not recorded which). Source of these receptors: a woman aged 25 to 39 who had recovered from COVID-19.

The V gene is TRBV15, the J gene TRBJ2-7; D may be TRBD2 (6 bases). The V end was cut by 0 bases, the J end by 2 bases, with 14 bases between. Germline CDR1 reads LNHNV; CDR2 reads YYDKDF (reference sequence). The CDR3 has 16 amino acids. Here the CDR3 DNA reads TGTGCCACCAGCAGAGATCTGTCGGGGGACCCCTACGAGCAGTACTTC. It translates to CATSRDLSGDPYEQYF.

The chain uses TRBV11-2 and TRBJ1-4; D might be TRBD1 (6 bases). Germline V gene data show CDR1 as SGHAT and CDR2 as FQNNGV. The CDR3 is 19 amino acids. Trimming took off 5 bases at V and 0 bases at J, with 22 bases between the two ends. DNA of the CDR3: TGTGCCAGCAGCCCCAGAGGTTTTGCGGGGGCAGCAACTAATGAAAAACTGTTTTTT. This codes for CASSPRGFAGAATNEKLFF.

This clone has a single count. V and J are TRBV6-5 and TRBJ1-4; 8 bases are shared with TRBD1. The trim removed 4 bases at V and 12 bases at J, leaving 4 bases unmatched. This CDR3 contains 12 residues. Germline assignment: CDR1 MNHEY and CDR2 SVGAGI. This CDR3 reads CASSLDREELFF. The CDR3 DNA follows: TGTGCCAGCAGTTTGGACAGGGAGGAACTGTTTTTT.

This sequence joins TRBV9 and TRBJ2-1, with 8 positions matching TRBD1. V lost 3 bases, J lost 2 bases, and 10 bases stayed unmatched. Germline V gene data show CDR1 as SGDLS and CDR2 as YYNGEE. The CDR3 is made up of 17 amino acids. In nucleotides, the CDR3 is TGTGCCAGCAGCGAGGCCATCGACAGGGGACCCTACAATGAGCAGTTCTTC. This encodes CASSEAIDRGPYNEQFF.

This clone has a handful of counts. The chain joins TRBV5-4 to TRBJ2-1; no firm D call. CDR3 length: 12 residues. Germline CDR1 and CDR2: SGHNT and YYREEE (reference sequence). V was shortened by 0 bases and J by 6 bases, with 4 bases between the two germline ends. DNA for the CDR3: TGTGCCAGCAGCTTGGGTCGCAATGAGCAGTTCTTC. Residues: CASSLGRNEQFF. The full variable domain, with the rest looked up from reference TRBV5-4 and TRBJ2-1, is ETGVTQSPTHLIKTRGQQVTLRCSSQSGHNTVSWYQQALGQGPQFIFQYYREEENGRGNFPPRFSGLQFPNYSSELNVNALELDDSALYLCASSLGRNEQFFGPGTRLTVL.

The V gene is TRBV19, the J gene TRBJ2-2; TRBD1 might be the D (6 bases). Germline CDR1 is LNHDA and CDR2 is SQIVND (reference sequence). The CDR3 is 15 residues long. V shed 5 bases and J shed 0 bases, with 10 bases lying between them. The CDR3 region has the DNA TGTGCCAGTAGTCCTGGGACACCGAACACCGGGGAGCTGTTTTTT. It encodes CASSPGTPNTGELFF.

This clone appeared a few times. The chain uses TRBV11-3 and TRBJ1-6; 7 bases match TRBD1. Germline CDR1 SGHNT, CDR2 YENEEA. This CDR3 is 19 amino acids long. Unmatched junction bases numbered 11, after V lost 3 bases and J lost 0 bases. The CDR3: CASSFLTGTESSYNSPLHF. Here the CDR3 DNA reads TGTGCCAGCAGCTTCTTAACCGGGACAGAAAGCTCCTATAATTCACCCCTCCACTTT.

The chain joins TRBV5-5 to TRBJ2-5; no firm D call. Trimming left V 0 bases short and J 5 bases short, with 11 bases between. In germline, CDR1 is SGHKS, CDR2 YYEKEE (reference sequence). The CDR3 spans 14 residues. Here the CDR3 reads CASSLAWSRETQYF. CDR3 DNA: TGTGCCAGCAGCTTGGCCTGGAGTCGGGAGACCCAGTACTTC.

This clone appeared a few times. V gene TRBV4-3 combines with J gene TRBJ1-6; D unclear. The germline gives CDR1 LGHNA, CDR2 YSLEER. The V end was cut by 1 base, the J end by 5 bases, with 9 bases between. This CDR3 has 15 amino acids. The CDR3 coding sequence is TGCGCCAGCAGCCAAGGGCCAGGTAATAATTCACCCCTCCACTTT. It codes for CASSQGPGNNSPLHF.

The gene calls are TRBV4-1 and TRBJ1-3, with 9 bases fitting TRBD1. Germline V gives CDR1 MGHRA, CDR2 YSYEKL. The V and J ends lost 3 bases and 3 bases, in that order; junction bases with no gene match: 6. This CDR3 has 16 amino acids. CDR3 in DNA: TGCGCCAGCAGCCACACCAACAGGGGGCATGGAAACACCATATATTTT. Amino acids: CASSHTNRGHGNTIYF.

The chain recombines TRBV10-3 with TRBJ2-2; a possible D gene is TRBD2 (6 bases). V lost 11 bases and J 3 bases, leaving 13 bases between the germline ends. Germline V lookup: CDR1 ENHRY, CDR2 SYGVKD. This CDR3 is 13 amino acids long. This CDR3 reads CASLGGHTGELFF. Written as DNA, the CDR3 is TGTGCCTCCCTCGGGGGACACACCGGGGAGCTGTTTTTT.

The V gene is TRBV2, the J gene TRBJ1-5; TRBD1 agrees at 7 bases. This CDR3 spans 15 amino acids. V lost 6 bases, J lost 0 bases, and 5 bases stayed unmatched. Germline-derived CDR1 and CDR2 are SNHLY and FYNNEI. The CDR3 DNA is TGTGCCAGCAGCCCGGGACAGCTTAGCAATCAGCCCCAGCATTTT. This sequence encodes CASSPGQLSNQPQHF.